The next 18 T cell receptor beta chains were all read from a single sample in a study of CD8 T cells in Susac syndrome. Reverse transcription used roughly 0.5 to 1 ug RNA and random hexamers. From the immunoSEQ multiplex PCR reads, TCRdb called clonotypes with MiXCR, one entry per CDR3 protein. The sample yields 130,000 or so distinct CDR3 sequences, roughly 95% seen once. Sequenced sample: CD4+ T cells from PBMCs. These receptors were obtained from a human donor with Susac syndrome.

This clonotype was picked up one time. The chain recombines TRBV20-1 with TRBJ2-5; TRBD2 matches 8 bases. The CDR3 is made up of 15 amino acids. Germline CDR1 reads DFQATT; CDR2 reads SNEGSKA (reference sequence). With 3 bases clipped from V and 0 bases from J, the junction kept 6 bases outside the gene matches. The DNA for the CDR3 is TGCAGTGCTAGTGGGGGCGGGAGGCACCAAGAGACCCAGTACTTC. Translation: CSASGGGRHQETQYF.

The chain joins TRBV30 to TRBJ2-7; D not resolved. Between the trimmed V and J ends, which lost 2 bases and 5 bases, there was a span of 13 bases. Germline V gene data show CDR1 as GTSNPN and CDR2 as SVGIG (reference sequence). CDR3 size: 13 residues. The CDR3 sequence: CAWSFKGLHEQYF. CDR3 DNA sequence: TGTGCCTGGAGTTTCAAAGGGCTCCACGAGCAGTACTTC. Variable domain in full (rest from reference TRBV30 and TRBJ2-7): SQTIHQWPATLVQPVGSPLSLECTVEGTSNPNLYWYRQAAGRGLQLLFYSVGIGQISSEVPQNLSASRPQDRQFILSSKKLLLSDSGFYLCAWSFKGLHEQYFGPGTRLTVT.

On this clonotype: At one boundary the junction diverges from the germline segment, which might be a read error. The rearrangement joins TRBV27 to TRBJ1-3, with 10 bases fitting TRBD1. The germline V gene has CDR1 MNHEY and CDR2 SMNVEV (reference sequence). The CDR3 is 17 residues long. The CDR3 DNA reads as TGTGCCAGCAGTTCCCGACAGGGGGCAAACTCTGAAAACACCATATATTTT. Amino acid sequence: CASSSRQGANSENTIYF.

This chain uses TRBV3-1 with TRBJ2-7; the D is unclear. Germline V CDR1 and CDR2: LGHDT, YNNKEL (reference sequence). The CDR3 is 14 amino acids. V lost 3 bases and J lost 6, with 15 bases in between. The chain's CDR3 is CASSHGKHAGEQYF. In DNA form, the CDR3 reads TGTGCCAGCAGCCACGGAAAACACGCCGGCGAGCAGTACTTC.

V gene TRBV5-1 combines with J gene TRBJ2-5; no clear D. Deletions cut 1 base from V and 1 base from J, with 8 bases between. Germline CDR1 and CDR2: SGHRS and YFSETQ. The CDR3 runs 14 residues. This chain's CDR3 is CASSLISAQETQYF. CDR3 DNA: TGCGCCAGCAGCTTGATCTCTGCCCAAGAGACCCAGTACTTC.

The chain employs TRBV30 and TRBJ1-5, with 7 bases fitting TRBD1. V trimming: 1 base; J trimming: 3 bases; junction bases outside the gene matches: 3. The CDR3 consists of 14 residues. Germline V gene data show CDR1 as GTSNPN and CDR2 as SVGIG (reference sequence). The CDR3 DNA reads TGTGCCTGGAGTGGGGGACAGATCAATCAGCCCCAGCATTTT. Translated, it gives CAWSGGQINQPQHF.

The chain has TRBV4-2 and TRBJ2-1, with 11 bases that match TRBD2. Trimming removed 4 bases from V and 4 bases from J; junction bases left unmatched: 6. From germline, CDR1 is LGHNA and CDR2 YNFKEQ. The CDR3 is 16 amino acids. This chain's CDR3 is CASSRRTSGGYNEQFF. The CDR3 DNA follows: TGTGCCAGCAGCCGACGCACTAGCGGGGGATACAATGAGCAGTTCTTC.

CDR3 sequence: CASSLWGGETQYF. As DNA, the CDR3 is TGTGCCAGCAGCTTATGGGGGGGTGAGACCCAGTACTTC. The chain links TRBV7-2 to TRBJ2-5, with 7 bases that match TRBD2. The ends lost 2 bases at V and 5 bases at J; junction bases unmatched: 2. CDR1 is SGHTA and CDR2 is FQGNSA in the germline V gene. The CDR3 runs 13 residues.

This chain joins TRBV29-1 and TRBJ1-3; D call uncertain. This CDR3 has 11 amino acids. V lost 7 bases to trimming and J lost 2 bases, with 6 bases between them. CDR1 SQVTM and CDR2 ANQGSEA come from the germline V gene. The DNA for the CDR3 is TGCAGCGCCCGAGCTGGAAACACCATATATTTT. This gives the protein CSARAGNTIYF.

The chain has TRBV19 and TRBJ1-4; 9 positions match TRBD1. Germline lookup yields CDR1 LNHDA and CDR2 SQIVND (reference sequence). This CDR3 region has 14 residues. The J segment lost 4 bases and the V segment lost 7 bases, leaving 4 bases of the junction unmatched. CDR3 DNA: TGTGCCAGTAAAAAGGGACAGGGTAATGAAAAACTGTTTTTT. This sequence encodes CASKKGQGNEKLFF.

This clonotype came up once. This rearrangement joins TRBV5-5 to TRBJ2-1; tentative D call: TRBD2 (6 bases). This CDR3 contains 15 residues. V was shortened by 2 bases and J by 5 bases, with 14 bases between the two germline ends. Germline values: CDR1 SGHKS, CDR2 YYEKEE (reference sequence). This CDR3 is CASSFLATVDNEQFF. CDR3 nucleotide sequence: TGTGCCAGCAGCTTCCTAGCGACTGTCGACAATGAGCAGTTCTTC. Complete variable domain (other parts from reference TRBV5-5 and TRBJ2-1): DAGVTQSPTHLIKTRGQQVTLRCSPISGHKSVSWYQQVLGQGPQFIFQYYEKEERGRGNFPDRFSARQFPNYSSELNVNALLLGDSALYLCASSFLATVDNEQFFGPGTRLTVL.

The V call is TRBV29-1, the J call TRBJ2-5; 10 bases map to TRBD2. Per the germline V gene, CDR1 is SQVTM and CDR2 is ANQGSEA. V trimming: 2 bases; J trimming: 4 bases; junction bases outside the gene matches: 4. The CDR3 loop spans 14 amino acids. The CDR3 nucleotides are TGCAGCGTTGAAACGGGACTAGCGCGAGAGACCCAGTACTTC. Translation: CSVETGLARETQYF.

The chain employs TRBV24-1 and TRBJ2-1; D is ambiguous. V was shortened by 0 bases and J by 9 bases, with 8 bases between the two germline ends. This CDR3 has 13 residues. Germline V gene lookup returns CDR1 KGHDR and CDR2 SFDVKD. The CDR3 reads CATSDLQSIEQFF. The CDR3 region has the DNA TGTGCCACCAGTGATTTGCAAAGCATTGAGCAGTTCTTC.

This chain connects TRBV27 to TRBJ2-1; TRBD2 might be the D (6 bases). The CDR3 covers 14 residues. Germline values: CDR1 MNHEY, CDR2 SMNVEV (reference sequence). V lost 2 bases to trimming and J lost 4 bases, with 9 bases between them. The CDR3 reads CASSLSGFYNEQFF. In DNA form, the CDR3 reads TGTGCCAGCAGTTTAAGCGGGTTTTACAATGAGCAGTTCTTC.

V and J are TRBV5-1 and TRBJ1-1; D perhaps matches TRBD1 (5 bases). V lost 7 bases and J lost 3, with 19 bases in between. This CDR3 region has 15 residues. Looked up from germline, CDR1 is SGHRS and CDR2 is YFSETQ. The CDR3 DNA reads TGCGCCAGCTCCGGTGGAGGGGTCGGGTACACTGAAGCTTTCTTT. Translation gives CASSGGGVGYTEAFF.

This rearrangement joins TRBV25-1 to TRBJ1-1; TRBD1 matches at 8 bases. The germline V gene has CDR1 MGHDK and CDR2 SYGVNS. CDR3 length: 15 amino acids. Unmatched junction bases numbered 10, after V lost 5 bases and J lost 5 bases. The CDR3 reads CASSPRTGRRTEAFF. For the CDR3, the DNA is TGTGCCAGCAGTCCTAGGACAGGGCGAAGGACTGAAGCTTTCTTT.

This sequence joins TRBV2 and TRBJ2-5; perhaps TRBD1 as D (6 bases). Germline CDR1 SNHLY, CDR2 FYNNEI. The CDR3 has 11 amino acids. Trimming cost V 4 bases and J 10 bases, with 10 bases left between them. The CDR3, as DNA: TGTGCCAGCAGTGCGAACAGGGACCAGTACTTC. This translates into CASSANRDQYF.

The genes are TRBV3-1 and TRBJ1-4; D uncertain. The CDR3 has 15 residues. CDR1 and CDR2 (germline): LGHDT, YNNKEL (reference sequence). The V and J ends lost 1 base and 4 bases respectively, with 10 bases between them. The CDR3 is CASSQVLGFNEKLFF. Here the CDR3 DNA reads TGTGCCAGCAGCCAAGTACTTGGATTTAATGAAAAACTGTTTTTT. Combining the CDR3 with reference TRBV3-1 and TRBJ1-4 gives the whole variable domain DTAVSQTPKYLVTQMGNDKSIKCEQNLGHDTMYWYKQDSKKFLKIMFSYNNKELIINETVPNRFSPKSPDKAHLNLHINSLELGDSAVYFCASSQVLGFNEKLFFGSGTQLSVL.